A few counts support the clone carrying this TCR beta chain. Its specificity is not known. These data originate in a study of shared clonotypes between healthy human individuals. The repertoire was sequenced with immunoSEQ multiplex PCR; TCRdb's copy has only in-frame clones and lacks some. The sample holds 1 million to 1.2 million clones, around three quarters seen once. Findings of the study overall: Shared across a few donors were roughly 5.3% of the naive CD4 clonotypes.

V trimming: 4 bases; J trimming: 5 bases; junction bases outside the gene matches: 15. The CDR3 is 17 residues long. Per the germline V gene, CDR1 is SGHRS and CDR2 is YFSETQ. The gene calls are TRBV5-1 and TRBJ2-1; 7 nucleotides align to TRBD1. Sequencing used memory CD4+ T cells from PBMCs. Subset here: CD45RA-negative fraction. This clonotype originated in a man between 18 and 35 years old in good health. Some clones in this sample may be carry-over from other donors' samples. The CDR3 bases are TGCGCCAGCAGCCTGGACAGGTCGAAGGGGAACCACAATGAGCAGTTCTTC. As protein: CASSLDRSKGNHNEQFF.